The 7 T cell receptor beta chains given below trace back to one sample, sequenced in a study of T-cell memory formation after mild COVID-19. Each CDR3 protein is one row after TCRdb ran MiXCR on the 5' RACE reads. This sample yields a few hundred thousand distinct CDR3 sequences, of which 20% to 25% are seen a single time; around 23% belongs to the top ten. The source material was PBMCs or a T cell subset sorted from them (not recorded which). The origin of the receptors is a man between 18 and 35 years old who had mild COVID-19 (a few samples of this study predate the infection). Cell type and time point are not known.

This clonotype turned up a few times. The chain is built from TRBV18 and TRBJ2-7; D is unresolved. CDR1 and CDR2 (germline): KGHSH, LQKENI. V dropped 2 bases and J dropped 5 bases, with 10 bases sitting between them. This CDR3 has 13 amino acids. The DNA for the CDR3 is TGTGCCAGCTCACCATTGGGTGCCCACGAGCAGTACTTC. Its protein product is CASSPLGAHEQYF.

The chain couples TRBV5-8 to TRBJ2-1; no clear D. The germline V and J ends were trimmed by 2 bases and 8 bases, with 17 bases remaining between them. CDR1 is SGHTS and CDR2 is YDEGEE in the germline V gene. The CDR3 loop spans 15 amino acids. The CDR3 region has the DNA TGTGCCAGCAGCTTAGGTCTTTCTGTGGTGGATGAGCAGTTCTTC. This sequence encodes CASSLGLSVVDEQFF.

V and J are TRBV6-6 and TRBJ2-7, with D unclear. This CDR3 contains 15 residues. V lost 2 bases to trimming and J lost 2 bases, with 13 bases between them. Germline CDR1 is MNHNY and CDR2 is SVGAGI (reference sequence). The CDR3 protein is CASSYGSASPYEQYF. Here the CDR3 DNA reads TGTGCCAGCAGTTACGGCTCCGCGAGCCCCTACGAGCAGTACTTC.

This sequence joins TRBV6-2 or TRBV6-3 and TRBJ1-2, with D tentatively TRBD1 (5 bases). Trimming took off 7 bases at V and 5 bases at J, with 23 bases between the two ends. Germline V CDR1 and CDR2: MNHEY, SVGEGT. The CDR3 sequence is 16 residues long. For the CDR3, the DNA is TGTGCCAGCACTCTACTTGACAGAACCACAACTTATGGCTACACCTTC. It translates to CASTLLDRTTTYGYTF.

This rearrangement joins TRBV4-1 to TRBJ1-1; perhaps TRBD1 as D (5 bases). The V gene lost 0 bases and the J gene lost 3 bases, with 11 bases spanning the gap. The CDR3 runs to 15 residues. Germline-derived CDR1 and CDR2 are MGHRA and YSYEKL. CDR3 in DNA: TGCGCCAGCAGCCAAGATATTGGGGGATACACTGAAGCTTTCTTT. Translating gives CASSQDIGGYTEAFF.

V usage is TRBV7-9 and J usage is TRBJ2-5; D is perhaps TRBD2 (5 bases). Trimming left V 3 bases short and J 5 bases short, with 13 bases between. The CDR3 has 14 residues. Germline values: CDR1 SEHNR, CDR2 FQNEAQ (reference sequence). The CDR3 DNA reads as TGTGCCAGCAGCTTCCCGGGGTTCAGCGAGACCCAGTACTTC. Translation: CASSFPGFSETQYF.

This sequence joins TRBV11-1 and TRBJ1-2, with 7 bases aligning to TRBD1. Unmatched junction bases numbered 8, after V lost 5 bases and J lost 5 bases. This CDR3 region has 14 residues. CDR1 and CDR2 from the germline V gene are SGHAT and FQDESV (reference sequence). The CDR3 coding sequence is TGTGCCAGCAGCCGGAGGGACAGACCTTATGGCTACACCTTC. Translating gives CASSRRDRPYGYTF.